Following are 20 T cell receptor beta chains from one sample sequenced in a study of blood T cell repertoires in COVID-19. Repertoires were generated with immunoSEQ multiplex PCR, while TCRdb's copy carries only in-frame clones and drops some. The table includes tens of thousands of clones, around 82% detected once. Sequencing used peripheral blood. These receptors were taken from a human donor in a cohort sampled during active COVID-19.

CDR3 nucleotides: TGTGCCAGCAGCACGCGGGGGGGCCTCTACGAGCAGTACTTC. Its protein is CASSTRGGLYEQYF. The genes are TRBV7-8 and TRBJ2-7; 9 nucleotides agree with TRBD2. V dropped 5 bases and J dropped 3; count of bases not matched to a gene: 5. Germline loops: CDR1 SGHVS, CDR2 FQNEAQ. This CDR3 contains 14 residues.

The rearrangement uses TRBV5-6 and TRBJ1-1, with a weak D call TRBD1 (5 bases). Germline V CDR1 and CDR2: SGHDT, YYEEEE. The V end lost 0 bases, the J end lost 4 bases, and 10 bases lay between the germline ends. The CDR3 loop spans 14 amino acids. The CDR3: CASSLGGWGTEAFF. DNA for the CDR3: TGTGCCAGCAGCTTGGGGGGCTGGGGCACTGAAGCTTTCTTT.

The chain joins TRBV24-1 to TRBJ2-5, with TRBD1 matching over 12 bases. CDR3 size: 16 residues. Germline V lookup: CDR1 KGHDR, CDR2 SFDVKD. The J segment lost 5 bases and the V segment lost 5 bases, leaving 8 bases of the junction unmatched. The CDR3 DNA reads TGTGCCACCAGTGGCACGGGACAGGGGGCGCGGGAGACCCAGTACTTC. Its translation is CATSGTGQGARETQYF.

The chain combines TRBV5-1 with TRBJ2-3, with a weak D call TRBD2 (6 bases). The V end lost 4 bases, the J end lost 4 bases, and 19 bases lay between the germline ends. This CDR3 spans 16 amino acids. Germline loops: CDR1 SGHRS, CDR2 YFSETQ. The CDR3 nucleotides read TGCGCCAGCAGCGGGGGATGGGGGGATGGGTCAGATACGCAGTATTTT. It codes for CASSGGWGDGSDTQYF. Full variable domain (missing parts from reference TRBV5-1 and TRBJ2-3): KAGVTQTPRYLIKTRGQQVTLSCSPISGHRSVSWYQQTPGQGLQFLFEYFSETQRNKGNFPGRFSGRQFSNSRSEMNVSTLELGDSALYLCASSGGWGDGSDTQYFGPGTRLTVL.

The chain uses TRBV18 and TRBJ2-3, with D perhaps TRBD2 (5 bases). Between the trimmed V and J ends, which lost 4 bases and 2 bases, there was a span of 10 bases. Germline V gene data show CDR1 as KGHSH and CDR2 as LQKENI. The CDR3 length is 14 residues. The CDR3 DNA reads as TGTGCCAGCTCACGTTGGGGAGTCACAGATACGCAGTATTTT. Protein: CASSRWGVTDTQYF.

This clone is a singleton in its sample. CDR3 coding DNA: TGTGCCAGCAGCTTAGAAGCAGGGGGGTACACCTTC. Encoded protein: CASSLEAGGYTF. This rearrangement joins TRBV7-9 to TRBJ1-2; 7 bases fit TRBD1. Looked up from germline, CDR1 is SEHNR and CDR2 is FQNEAQ (reference sequence). The CDR3 is made up of 12 amino acids. V dropped 1 base and J dropped 11; count of bases not matched to a gene: 4. The variable domain in full, with the rest retrieved from reference TRBV7-9 and TRBJ1-2, is DTGVSQNPRHKITKRGQNVTFRCDPISEHNRLYWYRQTLGQGPEFLTYFQNEAQLEKSRLLSDRFSAERPKGSFSTLEIQRTEQGDSAMYLCASSLEAGGYTFGSGTRLTVV.

This chain connects TRBV6-5 to TRBJ1-2; unclear D gene. The CDR3 is made up of 11 amino acids. Trimming removed 6 bases from V and 9 bases from J, with 11 bases in between. The germline V gene has CDR1 MNHEY and CDR2 SVGAGI. CDR3 DNA sequence: TGTGCCAGCAGAAATGAGGCCAGCTACACCTTC. Translation: CASRNEASYTF.

The chain carries TRBV7-2 and TRBJ2-6; possible D gene TRBD1, 5 bases. The CDR3 is 18 residues long. Between the trimmed V and J ends, which lost 1 base and 1 base, there was a span of 14 bases. The germline V gene encodes CDR1 SGHTA and CDR2 FQGNSA. CDR3 DNA: TGTGCCAGCAGCTTAGAGGCAGGGTTCCCTTCTGGGGCCAACGTCCTGACTTTC. This encodes CASSLEAGFPSGANVLTF.

CDR3 sequence: CSVDPGLAGELFF. The CDR3 DNA sequence: TGCAGCGTTGATCCAGGGTTGGCCGGGGAGCTGTTTTTT. The rearrangement joins TRBV29-1 to TRBJ2-2; perhaps TRBD1 as D (5 bases). This CDR3 has 13 amino acids. The V and J ends lost 3 bases and 6 bases respectively, with 11 bases between them. The germline V gene has CDR1 SQVTM and CDR2 ANQGSEA.

This clone has just a few counts. The chain links TRBV5-4 to TRBJ2-3, with D possibly matching TRBD2 (5 bases). The germline V and J ends were trimmed by 2 bases and 4 bases, with 8 bases remaining between them. The CDR3 length is 13 residues. CDR1 and CDR2 (germline): SGHNT, YYREEE (reference sequence). In DNA form, the CDR3 reads TGTGCCAGCAGCTTCGAGGAGGCAGATACGCAGTATTTT. The encoded protein is CASSFEEADTQYF.

This clone has only one observation. This chain links TRBV9 with TRBJ2-6; 12 nucleotides align to TRBD1. Germline CDR1 is SGDLS and CDR2 is YYNGEE. The CDR3 length is 19 residues. Trimming at V came to 0 bases and at J to 3 bases, leaving 7 bases not matched to a gene. CDR3 nucleotide sequence: TGTGCCAGCAGCGTAGAGTGGGACAGGGGGCTTCGTGGGGCCAACGTCCTGACTTTC. Translating gives CASSVEWDRGLRGANVLTF.

J is TRBJ1-5 and V is TRBV19; D is perhaps TRBD1 (5 bases). Deletions cut 4 bases from V and 4 bases from J, with 8 bases between. CDR1 and CDR2 (germline): LNHDA, SQIVND (reference sequence). CDR3 size: 13 residues. The CDR3 nucleotides are TGTGCCAGTAGTAGCAGGGTGAATCAGCCCCAGCATTTT. The encoded protein is CASSSRVNQPQHF.

V and J are TRBV28 and TRBJ2-7; 10 positions agree with TRBD1. Germline assignment: CDR1 MDHEN and CDR2 SYDVKM. Germline trimming cut 10 bases from V and 3 bases from J; bases unmatched to any gene: 9. The CDR3 consists of 14 residues. The CDR3 here is CATLPGDRGYEQYF. CDR3 DNA sequence: TGTGCCACCCTACCCGGGGACAGGGGCTACGAGCAGTACTTC.

The gene calls are TRBV3-1 (or the pseudogene TRBV3-2) and TRBJ2-5; 8 nucleotides align to TRBD2. V was pared by 8 bases and J by 5 bases, with 4 bases of the junction left unmatched. Germline CDR1 reads LGHDT; CDR2 reads YNNKEL (reference sequence). The CDR3 spans 12 residues. CDR3 sequence (DNA): TGTGCCAGCCGCCGGGGGGGGGAGACCCAGTACTTC. Its protein is CASRRGGETQYF.

This rearrangement joins TRBV5-4 to TRBJ2-1; 12 bases fit TRBD2. The V gene end was trimmed by 4 bases and the J gene end by 6 bases; junction bases not matched to a gene: 8. This CDR3 has 16 residues. CDR1 SGHNT and CDR2 YYREEE come from the germline V gene (reference sequence). The CDR3 bases are TGTGCCAGCAGCAGACCTAGCGGGGGGGGAATCAATGAGCAGTTCTTC. It codes for CASSRPSGGGINEQFF.

The V gene is TRBV4-2, the J gene TRBJ2-5, with TRBD2 matching 9 bases. CDR3 size: 14 residues. CDR1 and CDR2 (germline): LGHNA, YNFKEQ. The ends lost 7 bases at V and 5 bases at J; junction bases unmatched: 8. CDR3 in DNA: TGTGCCAGCAACAAAGCGGGGGGAATCGAGACCCAGTACTTC. Its protein is CASNKAGGIETQYF.

The V and J genes are TRBV7-2 and TRBJ1-2; D gene uncertain. Trimming stripped 5 bases from V and 3 bases from J, with 13 bases between. The CDR3 contains 14 residues. Germline V CDR1 and CDR2: SGHTA, FQGNSA. The CDR3 loop is CASSQKAADYGYTF. CDR3 DNA sequence: TGTGCCAGCAGCCAGAAGGCCGCGGACTATGGCTACACCTTC. Filled out from reference TRBV7-2 and TRBJ1-2, the complete variable domain reads GAGVSQSPSNKVTEKGKDVELRCDPISGHTALYWYRQSLGQGLEFLIYFQGNSAPDKSGLPSDRFSAERTGGSVSTLTIQRTQQEDSAVYLCASSQKAADYGYTFGSGTRLTVV.

The genes are TRBV18 and TRBJ1-4, with D perhaps matching TRBD1 (6 bases). V lost 3 bases and J lost 8, with 10 bases in between. Germline CDR1 and CDR2: KGHSH and LQKENI. The CDR3 has 13 residues. The CDR3 DNA sequence: TGTGCCAGCTCACCTAACAGGGAAGAAAAACTGTTTTTT. This translates into CASSPNREEKLFF.

The gene calls are TRBV24-1 and TRBJ2-3, with D possibly TRBD1 on 6 matching bases. This CDR3 is 14 amino acids long. CDR1 is KGHDR, CDR2 SFDVKD, per germline. Trimming took 4 bases from V and 0 from J, leaving 7 bases between them. CDR3 in amino acids: CATSEGQSTDTQYF. CDR3 coding DNA: TGTGCCACCAGTGAAGGACAGAGCACAGATACGCAGTATTTT.

This sequence joins TRBV5-4 and TRBJ1-2, with 7 bases identical to TRBD1. Germline-derived CDR1 and CDR2 are SGHNT and YYREEE (reference sequence). V lost 4 bases to trimming and J lost 4 bases; unmatched junction nucleotides: 10. The CDR3 length is 15 residues. CDR3 DNA sequence: TGTGCCAGCAGCAAATCACAGGGGCCTGGCTATGGCTACACCTTC. Translated: CASSKSQGPGYGYTF.